Listed here is a single T cell receptor (beta chain). This receptor's antigen is unknown. No base quality values were provided; no much bigger clone lies one nucleotide off. The data were taken from a study of cytomegalovirus exposure and HLA in healthy donors (dated by TCRdb to about 2017). In the study overall: In an earlier analysis of under 750 of the donors, about 270 Gb of sequence data and 100 million or so unique TCR beta sequences from roughly 200 million T cells were reported. An early release covering more than 500 HLA-typed donors comprised 300 to 350 gigabases of sequencing data and tens of millions of unique TCR sequences. Among the roughly 380 genotyped donors, approximately 77% belonged to the genetic ancestry cluster associated with self-reported Caucasian donors. The aim of the study was to test whether cataloging public T cell receptors could identify signatures of past pathogen exposure. The study profiled the T cell repertoires of around 700 subjects by immunosequencing and related them to cytomegalovirus serostatus. Along with the 666-subject first cohort, a separate validation cohort of over a hundred different subjects was used. To predict cytomegalovirus infection status, the study brought together high-throughput TCR immunosequencing, statistical association of individual TCRs with disease status, and machine learning. A later analysis re-examined previously published TCR beta repertoires from around 670 donors and added high-resolution HLA genotyping to investigate patterns of TCR occurrence. Rather than drawing on any new phenotypic data, the later analysis identified candidate immune exposures from TCR beta sequences and the way those sequences occurred across donors. In an earlier analysis of several hundred of the donors, high-throughput TCR beta sequencing was used to judge whether each TCR beta V gene segment behaved as functional or pseudogenic. Donor age, sex, ethnicity and CMV serostatus were collected together with the repertoire data. A later genetic analysis took genome-wide SNP genotypes for about three fifths of the 666 donors and used that subset as a discovery cohort. All discovery cohort repertoires had been generated using a single sequencing platform. Class I and class II HLA loci were covered by the typing at four-digit resolution. The number of donors typed differed by locus, with 629-630 for A, B, C, DRB1 and DQB1, 522 for DQA1, over 600 for DPA1, and 472 for DPB1. Roughly 5 DR-DQ haplotypes were handled as single units for association and clustering because linkage in the cohort was strong. Among 398 genotyped donors of the cohort, an average of approximately 250,000 unique TCR beta nucleotide sequences were sequenced per donor, roughly 20% of them non-productive. Paper-wide results and their limitations: A cluster of highly shared sequence variants was judged likely to be a technical artifact of the sequencing pipeline. In a later genetic analysis, fewer N-insertions in productive TCRs were reported among donors in an Asian-associated ancestry cluster than the approximately 710-donor mean. The earlier analysis of approximately 540 of the donors excluded roughly 17 rarely observed V segments, including chromosome 9 orphons, because counts were too low. An association between a missense DCLRE1C variant and V-gene and J-gene trimming of TCR beta chains was found in a later genetic analysis and replicated in an independent cohort. Some IMGT-functional V segments, including TRBV6-2 and TRBV6-3, could not be distinguished by the 87-base-pair reads and were therefore excluded. In this cohort, only TCR beta chains were sequenced, and detectable features were limited by the absence of alpha or paired-chain data. The presence/absence analyses assumed that sequencing depth was roughly uniform across donors, and that assumption may not be true. In a later analysis, HLA-associated TCR beta chains showed more clonal expansion and lower generation probabilities than non-associated chains that were equally common. In a later analysis, some 18,000 TCR beta sequences were associated with specific HLA alleles at a false discovery rate of 0.05. Most TCR sequences were seen in very few donors, while some public TCRs were found in many individuals. A later analysis found that most CMV-associated TCR beta chains appeared HLA-restricted, with HLA associations seemingly driven largely by CMV exposure. Linkage disequilibrium might explain the correlated functional status among segregating V segments, but an unknown experimental factor could not be ruled out. According to a later analysis, TCR association rates differed among HLA loci, with DRB1 alleles showing the most associated TCRs and HLA-C alleles showing the fewest. A few of the identified cytomegalovirus-associated TCR beta chains were confirmed in vitro to be specific for cytomegalovirus antigens. Because HLA typing was unavailable for some donors at each locus, only the typed subset was used in association tests. CMV serostatus was the only immune exposure information available for the cohort. The classifier was reported to diagnose cytomegalovirus status with high specificity and sensitivity in both the original and validation cohorts. The study listed 170 or so TCR beta chains as associated with cytomegalovirus. A further reported finding was that TCR beta sequences accurately predicted the HLA-A and HLA-B alleles for most subjects in the first cohort. In an earlier analysis of more than 450 of the donors, most TCR beta V segments were observed in productive rearrangements about 87% or about 30% of the time, broadly matching IMGT annotations. The authors suggested that the approach could potentially be generalized to other disease states and immunological phenotypes. According to a later analysis, parvovirus B19, influenza, CMV and Epstein-Barr virus appeared linked to several top co-occurrence clusters. Strong co-occurrence of HLA alleles, especially DR and DQ, made assigning TCR associations to individual alleles difficult.

The cohort was made up of about 670 healthy bone marrow donors. Cohort members were all nominally healthy when sampled, although unrecorded immune exposures were likely present. The donor tested CMV seropositive and was one of the 289 seropositive cohort members. A peripheral blood sample was collected from each donor, and TCR beta sequencing was performed on peripheral blood mononuclear cells. The Qiagen DNeasy Blood Extraction Kit was used to extract genomic DNA from the blood cell samples. Libraries were built with the immunoSEQ multiplex PCR assay. For the multiplex PCR, a mixture combining 60 forward primers for TCR Vbeta segments and 13 reverse primers for TCR Jbeta segments was used. The CDR3 region of rearranged TCR beta genes was amplified from genomic DNA with a multiplex PCR assay. The Illumina HiSeq System was used to sequence the amplified TCR beta libraries as 87-base-pair reads. As for how the authors treated the data: In a later analysis, tens of millions of unique TCR beta chains were counted across the 666 repertoires, and roughly 11 million of these chains were shared by at least two donors. Raw reads were error-corrected and collapsed into unique sequences by a nearest-neighbor algorithm in which closely related sequences were merged to remove PCR and sequencing errors. V, D and J gene segments were assigned by aligning CDR3 sequences to IMGT reference sequences. For a sequence to be retained, a match of at least six nucleotides was required to both a V gene segment and a J gene segment. A rearrangement counted as productive if the CDR3 had no stop codons and remained in frame with V and J, and every other rearrangement counted as non-productive. Following IMGT convention, CDR3 was defined as the stretch from the second conserved V-encoded cysteine up to the conserved J-encoded phenylalanine. Sequences without an unambiguous match to a single V gene segment were excluded from the earlier analysis of several hundred of the donors. An earlier analysis of a few hundred of the donors called V segments functional above 56.7% productive rearrangements and segregating when the between-donor standard deviation exceeded 5%. To diagnose cytomegalovirus status from the catalog of TCR beta chain sequences, a statistical classification framework was built. A later analysis assigned V and J genes by comparing TCR nucleotide sequences with IMGT/GENE-DB human TR gene sequences. In a later analysis, CDR3 sequences and most-parsimonious VDJ recombination scenarios were assigned using the TCRdist pipeline. A later analysis defined each TCR beta chain by its CDR3 amino acid sequence plus V-gene family, and excluded reads lacking a unique V-gene family. In a later analysis, some 600 highly shared, low-generation-probability nucleotide sequences were removed to address suspected cross-contamination and a sequencing artifact. For each public chain, a later analysis derived a clonal expansion index from normalized ranks of inferred template counts within each repertoire. Generation probabilities in a later analysis came from a VDJ recombination model fitted to out-of-frame rearrangements, and those results were checked against IGoR. Hypergeometric tests were used in a later analysis to score TCR-TCR, TCR-HLA and TCR-CMV co-occurrence, with a repertoire-size bias correction applied to the TCR pairs. A later analysis estimated false discovery rates by permuting HLA or CMV assignments 20 times. In a later analysis, co-occurring TCRs were grouped with DBSCAN, and TCRdist sequence similarity was added when clustering was performed within HLA-allele-positive subsets. For co-occurrence clustering, repertoires with fewer than 30,000 or more than 120,000 public chains were excluded, along with 4 to 6 repertoires with anomalous nucleotide sharing. TCRdb retrieved this table from immuneACCESS and kept in-frame rearrangements only. Not all clones are present; in checked studies, unresolved V genes account for under half, and no reason is known for the remainder. V and J calls and clone size follow that table, whereas D and trimming were derived from the DNA. This sample has 100,000 or so clones in its table, and 55% to 65% of those were observed once. Jointly, the top ten make up less than 4.5% of the sample.

Deletion took 0 bases off V and 10 bases off J, with a span of 13 bases between the germline ends. The CDR3 runs 14 amino acids, cysteine and phenylalanine included. CDR3 DNA is the only sequence kept; it has 42 bases, read in frame from the first base. Sequences SGHTA (CDR1) and FQGNSA (CDR2) are obtained from the germline V gene. Sample: PBMCs. The TCR comes from a man in his thirties or forties in good health and CMV-seropositive. The chain is encoded by TRBV7-2 joined to TRBJ2-1, with a weak D call of TRBD2 (7 bases match). For the CDR3, the sequence is CASSLAGGPLEQFF. The nucleotide sequence is TGTGCCAGCAGCTTAGCGGGGGGGCCTTTGGAGCAGTTCTTC. Joined to the reference TRBV7-2 and TRBJ2-1 proteins, this CDR3 gives the full variable domain: GAGVSQSPSNKVTEKGKDVELRCDPISGHTALYWYRQSLGQGLEFLIYFQGNSAPDKSGLPSDRFSAERTGGSVSTLTIQRTQQEDSAVYLCASSLAGGPLEQFFGPGTRLTVL.